Following are 28 T cell receptor beta chains from one sample sequenced in a study of radiotherapy plus CTLA-4 blockade in lung cancer. Measured with immunoSEQ multiplex PCR; TCRdb has only the in-frame clones, and not every one. The sample consists of about 98,000 clones, 82% of them appearing once. Sequencing used peripheral blood, obtained from a patient treated with radiotherapy plus ipilimumab. Receptor source: a human donor with non-small cell lung cancer who had a partial response to radiotherapy plus ipilimumab.

V usage is TRBV18 and J usage is TRBJ1-1; possibly TRBD1 for D (5 bases). In germline, CDR1 is KGHSH, CDR2 LQKENI. The CDR3 has 16 residues. V was pared by 1 base and J by 2 bases, with 14 bases between. CDR3 residues: CASSPRKGVGNTEAFF. The CDR3 nucleotides read TGTGCCAGCTCACCACGGAAAGGGGTAGGCAACACTGAAGCTTTCTTT.

J is TRBJ1-1 and V is TRBV10-1; 8 nucleotides line up with TRBD1. This CDR3 region has 15 residues. Trimming cost V 0 bases and J 6 bases; bases outside gene matches: 6. Per the germline V gene, CDR1 is WNHNN and CDR2 is SYGVQD (reference sequence). The CDR3 nucleotides are TGCGCCAGCAGTGAGTCCTCAGGGGGCTACGCTGAAGCTTTCTTT. Translation: CASSESSGGYAEAFF.

CDR3 nucleotide sequence: TGTGCCAGCAGGAGGACGAACACCGGGGAGCTGTTTTTT. Amino acids: CASRRTNTGELFF. This chain uses TRBV2 with TRBJ2-2, with no clear D. The CDR3 loop spans 13 amino acids. Trimming shortened V by 6 bases and J by 0 bases, and 5 bases separated the two germline ends. Germline-derived CDR1 and CDR2 are SNHLY and FYNNEI.

This clone was seen a handful of times. The chain employs TRBV5-1 and TRBJ1-5, with 10 bases identical to TRBD1. The V segment lost 0 bases and the J segment 6 bases; nucleotides outside the gene matches: 3. CDR1 is SGHRS and CDR2 is YFSETQ in the germline V gene. The CDR3 runs 15 residues. For the CDR3, the DNA is TGCGCCAGCAGCTTGGAGGGACAGGGGTTTCAGCCCCAGCATTTT. Translation: CASSLEGQGFQPQHF.

This clone came up once. This sequence joins TRBV5-1 and TRBJ1-4; 7 nucleotides agree with TRBD1. The length of the CDR3 is 15 residues. Germline assignment: CDR1 SGHRS and CDR2 YFSETQ. The ends lost 5 bases at V and 4 bases at J; junction bases unmatched: 8. CDR3 sequence (DNA): TGCGCCAGCAGTAATAGCCAGGGGGGTAATGAAAAACTGTTTTTT. Translating gives CASSNSQGGNEKLFF.

The rearrangement uses TRBV5-6 and TRBJ2-1; 15 positions match TRBD2. From germline, CDR1 is SGHDT and CDR2 YYEEEE. This CDR3 spans 19 amino acids. The J segment lost 3 bases and the V segment lost 0 bases, leaving 7 bases of the junction unmatched. The CDR3 sequence is CASSLAGLAGGSIYNEQFF. CDR3 DNA sequence: TGTGCCAGCAGCTTGGCCGGACTAGCGGGAGGGTCGATCTACAATGAGCAGTTCTTC.

This clone was detected a few times. The chain is built from TRBV6-5 and TRBJ1-3, with 10 bases aligning to TRBD1. The CDR3 extends over 15 amino acids. Looked up from germline, CDR1 is MNHEY and CDR2 is SVGAGI. With 9 bases clipped from V and 0 bases from J, the junction kept 5 bases outside the gene matches. CDR3 region: CASGTGDSSGNTIYF. In DNA, the CDR3 is TGTGCCAGTGGGACAGGGGATTCCTCTGGAAACACCATATATTTT.

The CDR3 DNA reads TGCGCCAGCAGCCCCCCAAGCGGTTCGAAAGAGACCCAGTACTTC. This encodes CASSPPSGSKETQYF. The chain couples TRBV5-1 to TRBJ2-5, with a tentative D call TRBD2 (5 bases). The CDR3 extends over 15 amino acids. Trimming stripped 4 bases from V and 3 bases from J, with 16 bases between. The germline V gene encodes CDR1 SGHRS and CDR2 YFSETQ.

The V gene is TRBV4-1, the J gene TRBJ2-2; the match to TRBD2 covers 9 bases. V lost 5 bases and J lost 3; bases outside the gene matches: 13. The CDR3 extends over 18 amino acids. The germline gives CDR1 MGHRA, CDR2 YSYEKL. The CDR3 is CASSTRTSAQGYTGELFF. DNA for the CDR3: TGCGCCAGCAGCACACGGACTAGCGCTCAGGGGTACACCGGGGAGCTGTTTTTT.

V usage is TRBV27 and J usage is TRBJ2-7, with a possible D match to TRBD1 (6 bases). V was trimmed by 3 bases and J by 4 bases, leaving 16 bases between them. Germline V gives CDR1 MNHEY, CDR2 SMNVEV (reference sequence). The CDR3 is 15 residues long. Here the CDR3 reads CASSFSQGQVYEQYF. DNA of the CDR3: TGTGCCAGCAGTTTTTCTCAGGGGCAAGTTTACGAGCAGTACTTC.

This clone ranks as medium-sized. CDR3 sequence: CASSVGVSVREEQYF. The CDR3 DNA reads as TGTGCCAGCAGCGTAGGGGTTAGCGTCCGTGAGGAGCAGTACTTC. The rearrangement joins TRBV9 to TRBJ2-7, with D perhaps matching TRBD2 (5 bases). The germline gives CDR1 SGDLS, CDR2 YYNGEE. V was shortened by 0 bases and J by 7 bases, with 17 bases between the two germline ends. The CDR3 loop spans 15 amino acids.

The V call is TRBV30, the J call TRBJ2-1; TRBD1 is a possible D gene (5 bases). CDR3 length: 15 residues. V lost 3 bases and J 0 bases, leaving 12 bases between the germline ends. CDR1 is GTSNPN and CDR2 is SVGIG in the germline V gene (reference sequence). This CDR3 is CAWRTDTSSYNEQFF. The CDR3 DNA reads TGTGCCTGGAGGACGGACACGAGCTCCTACAATGAGCAGTTCTTC.

The chain joins TRBV4-1 to TRBJ2-1, with 11 bases aligning to TRBD2. CDR1 and CDR2 from the germline V gene are MGHRA and YSYEKL. The CDR3 is 15 amino acids. J lost 9 bases, V lost 0 bases, and 4 bases had no gene match. The CDR3 nucleotides are TGCGCCAGCAGCCAAGAGCGGCTAGCGGGGGGTGAGCAGTTCTTC. It translates to CASSQERLAGGEQFF.

The rearrangement uses TRBV18 and TRBJ1-4; no clear D gene. Trimming left V 1 base short and J 7 bases short, with 13 bases between. Germline values: CDR1 KGHSH, CDR2 LQKENI. The CDR3 spans 15 residues. The CDR3, as DNA: TGTGCCAGCTCACCACAACAGTCTGAGGGTGAAAAACTGTTTTTT. It yields the protein CASSPQQSEGEKLFF.

The genes are TRBV9 and TRBJ2-7, with 11 bases that match TRBD2. The CDR3 loop spans 14 amino acids. Germline V gene data show CDR1 as SGDLS and CDR2 as YYNGEE. V dropped 0 bases and J dropped 7; count of bases not matched to a gene: 3. For the CDR3, the DNA is TGTGCCAGCAGCGTAGGGGGACTAGCGGTAGAGCAGTACTTC. It codes for CASSVGGLAVEQYF.

This rearrangement joins TRBV6-6 to TRBJ2-3; TRBD2 agrees at 9 bases. The CDR3 is 14 amino acids. Per the germline V gene, CDR1 is MNHNY and CDR2 is SVGAGI (reference sequence). With 6 bases clipped from V and 3 bases from J, the junction kept 4 bases outside the gene matches. CDR3 residues: CASRGTSPTDTQYF. CDR3 DNA sequence: TGTGCCAGCAGAGGGACTAGCCCTACAGATACGCAGTATTTT.

The CDR3 DNA follows: TGTGCCTGGAGCGGACAGACTAATCAGCCCCAGCATTTT. Protein product: CAWSGQTNQPQHF. The V gene is TRBV30, the J gene TRBJ1-5; tentatively, D is TRBD1 (6 bases). The CDR3 has 13 residues. CDR1 GTSNPN and CDR2 SVGIG come from the germline V gene (reference sequence). Trimming shortened V by 3 bases and J by 4 bases, and 10 bases separated the two germline ends.

A single count supports this clone. The chain has TRBV5-1 and TRBJ2-5, with 7 bases fitting TRBD2. The CDR3 is made up of 16 amino acids. CDR1 is SGHRS and CDR2 is YFSETQ in the germline V gene. V shed 4 bases and J 1 base; nucleotides not matched to a gene: 10. The CDR3 DNA is TGCGCCAGCAGCCTGGATGCGGGCGGGAGCCAAGAGACCCAGTACTTC. Its protein is CASSLDAGGSQETQYF.

This clone was observed once. V and J are TRBV29-1 and TRBJ2-7, with 9 bases aligning to TRBD2. CDR3 length equals 14 residues. The J segment lost 0 bases and the V segment lost 4 bases, leaving 4 bases of the junction unmatched. CDR1 and CDR2 (germline): SQVTM, ANQGSEA. The CDR3 here is CSVAAGGSSYEQYF. For the CDR3, the DNA is TGCAGCGTTGCAGCGGGAGGAAGCTCCTACGAGCAGTACTTC.

V gene TRBV19 combines with J gene TRBJ1-2; a possible D gene is TRBD1 (6 bases). The CDR3 is 13 residues long. Trimming stripped 6 bases from V and 7 bases from J, with 15 bases between. Germline CDR1 and CDR2: LNHDA and SQIVND (reference sequence). The CDR3 here is CASRRGTSPGYTF. For the CDR3, the DNA is TGTGCCAGTAGAAGGGGGACATCCCCTGGCTACACCTTC.

V gene TRBV7-9 combines with J gene TRBJ2-7; 9 positions agree with TRBD1. The CDR3 is 13 residues long. The V gene's germline CDR1 is SEHNR and CDR2 FQNEAQ (reference sequence). V shed 8 bases, J shed 3 bases, and the junction held 5 bases outside the gene matches. CDR3 in DNA: TGTGCCAGCTGGGGACAGGGTGACTACGAGCAGTACTTC. As protein: CASWGQGDYEQYF.

The chain links TRBV18 to TRBJ2-3, with D perhaps TRBD2 (5 bases). The CDR3 consists of 15 residues. V lost 2 bases, J lost 2 bases, and 11 bases lay in between. Germline loops: CDR1 KGHSH, CDR2 LQKENI. CDR3 sequence (DNA): TGTGCCAGCTCACCATCAAGCGGCATCACAGATACGCAGTATTTT. Translating gives CASSPSSGITDTQYF.

CDR3 bases: TGTGCCAGCAGCCCGGGGACTAGCGGGAGGAACGAGCAGTACTTC. This sequence encodes CASSPGTSGRNEQYF. The V gene is TRBV5-4, the J gene TRBJ2-7; 15 bases are shared with TRBD2. Germline CDR1 reads SGHNT; CDR2 reads YYREEE (reference sequence). Unmatched junction bases numbered 4, after V lost 4 bases and J lost 5 bases. This CDR3 has 15 amino acids.

The chain recombines TRBV13 with TRBJ2-7; 7 nucleotides line up with TRBD1. The CDR3 contains 14 residues. The germline V gene has CDR1 PRHDT and CDR2 FYEKMQ (reference sequence). The V and J ends lost 7 bases and 4 bases, in that order; junction bases with no gene match: 10. In DNA form, the CDR3 reads TGTGCCAGCACCCTAGGGCAGGGGGTGTACGAGCAGTACTTC. This sequence encodes CASTLGQGVYEQYF.

The chain joins TRBV5-1 to TRBJ2-2; 8 nucleotides align to TRBD2. Trimming at V came to 5 bases and at J to 1 base, leaving 7 bases not matched to a gene. The CDR3 extends over 16 amino acids. Germline values: CDR1 SGHRS, CDR2 YFSETQ. CDR3 sequence: CASRSAGGLNTGELFF. The CDR3 DNA is TGCGCCAGCAGGTCCGCGGGGGGCTTGAACACCGGGGAGCTGTTTTTT.

The V and J genes are TRBV28 and TRBJ1-4; 12 bases match TRBD1. V was pared by 5 bases and J by 7 bases, with 2 bases of the junction left unmatched. Per germline, CDR1 MDHEN and CDR2 SYDVKM. The CDR3 is 14 residues long. CDR3 region: CASSGTGGGEKLFF. DNA of the CDR3: TGTGCCAGCAGTGGGACAGGGGGCGGTGAAAAACTGTTTTTT.

This clone was recorded only once. V and J are TRBV27 and TRBJ2-1; 12 nucleotides match TRBD2. With 6 bases clipped from V and 8 bases from J, the junction kept 8 bases outside the gene matches. Germline CDR1 and CDR2: MNHEY and SMNVEV (reference sequence). The CDR3 is 15 residues long. The CDR3, as DNA: TGTGCCAGCAGGGTGGGGCTAGCGGGAGGGGATGAGCAGTTCTTC. It is translated as CASRVGLAGGDEQFF.

The chain couples TRBV7-3 to TRBJ2-3, with 8 bases fitting TRBD1. With V trimmed by 2 bases and J by 3 bases, 13 bases remained unmatched. This CDR3 has 18 amino acids. Germline V CDR1 and CDR2: SGHTA, FQGTGA. The chain's CDR3 is CASSLGRGHHRGTDTQYF. The CDR3 DNA follows: TGTGCCAGCAGCTTAGGCAGGGGGCATCATCGAGGTACAGATACGCAGTATTTT.